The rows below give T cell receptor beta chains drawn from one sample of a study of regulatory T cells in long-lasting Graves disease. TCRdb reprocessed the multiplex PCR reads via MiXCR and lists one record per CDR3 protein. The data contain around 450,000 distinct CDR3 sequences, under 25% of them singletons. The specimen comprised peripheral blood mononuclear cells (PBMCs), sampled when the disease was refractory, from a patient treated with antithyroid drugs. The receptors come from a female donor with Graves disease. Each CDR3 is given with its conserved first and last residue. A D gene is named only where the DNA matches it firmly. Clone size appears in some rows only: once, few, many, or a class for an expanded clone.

cdr3_nt: TGCGCCAGCGGTGGACAGGGTCCCACTGAAGCTTTCTTT; cdr3_aa: CASGGQGPTEAFF; clone_size: -; j_call: TRBJ1-1; v_call: TRBV5-1; d_call: TRBD1
cdr3_nt: TGCAGTGCTACGAGGGACAGGGGATGGGAGACCCAGTACTTC; cdr3_aa: CSATRDRGWETQYF; clone_size: many; j_call: TRBJ2-5; v_call: TRBV20-1; d_call: TRBD1
cdr3_nt: TGCAGTGCTAGGAGCCGGAATATGTACGAGCAGTACTTC; cdr3_aa: CSARSRNMYEQYF; clone_size: -; j_call: TRBJ2-7; v_call: TRBV20-1; d_call: -
cdr3_nt: TGTGCCAGCAGTGAAGCCTATCTCTACGAGCAGTACTTC; cdr3_aa: CASSEAYLYEQYF; clone_size: many; j_call: TRBJ2-7; v_call: TRBV2; d_call: -
cdr3_nt: TGTGCCAGCAGTCTCCTTGTGACAGGGAGGTACGAGCAGTACTTC; cdr3_aa: CASSLLVTGRYEQYF; clone_size: many; j_call: TRBJ2-7; v_call: TRBV28; d_call: -
cdr3_nt: TGTGCCAGCAGCTTAGTCATGGGAGCGACAGATACGCAGTATTTT; cdr3_aa: CASSLVMGATDTQYF; clone_size: -; j_call: TRBJ2-3; v_call: TRBV7-2; d_call: -
cdr3_nt: TGTGCCAGCAGCCACCTGGACGGTAGCACAGATACGCAGTATTTT; cdr3_aa: CASSHLDGSTDTQYF; clone_size: -; j_call: TRBJ2-3; v_call: TRBV7-9; d_call: -
cdr3_nt: TGTGCCAGCAGCTTCGGTAGGGGACAGAAAAACTCTGGGGCCAACGTCCTGACTTTC; cdr3_aa: CASSFGRGQKNSGANVLTF; clone_size: few; j_call: TRBJ2-6; v_call: TRBV7-9; d_call: TRBD1
cdr3_nt: TGTGCCAGCAGACAGCTAGGGGGGGGACTAGAGGTCTTTGCCGGGGAGCTGTTTTTT; cdr3_aa: CASRQLGGGLEVFAGELFF; clone_size: once; j_call: TRBJ2-2; v_call: TRBV27; d_call: TRBD2
cdr3_nt: TGTGCCAGCAGTTACTCATTGGCGCCCTTAAGTGAAAAACTGTTTTTT; cdr3_aa: CASSYSLAPLSEKLFF; clone_size: -; j_call: TRBJ1-4; v_call: TRBV6-2/TRBV6-3; d_call: -
cdr3_nt: TGTGCCAGCAGTTACCTGGGGGTCAATCAGCCCCAGCATTTT; cdr3_aa: CASSYLGVNQPQHF; clone_size: many; j_call: TRBJ1-5; v_call: TRBV6-5; d_call: -